These 24 T cell receptor beta chains came from one sample sequenced in a study of T cell clones after liver transplantation. The data were produced by immunoSEQ multiplex PCR, yet TCRdb's version contains in-frame clones alone and is incomplete. Among about 75,000 clones listed, around 80% were seen once. The source was CD4+ T cells from blood, collected about 50 months after liver transplant. The receptors originated from a human patient who received a liver transplant. Some T cells may be transferred from the graft donor.

This rearrangement joins TRBV7-3 to TRBJ2-1, with D uncertain. This CDR3 contains 13 residues. Germline values: CDR1 SGHTA, CDR2 FQGTGA. V was pared by 2 bases and J by 8 bases, with 10 bases between. This CDR3 is CASSLSPGDEQFF. DNA for the CDR3: TGTGCCAGCAGCTTATCCCCGGGTGATGAGCAGTTCTTC.

The count of this clone is one. The chain employs TRBV7-6 and TRBJ2-2; 7 bases map to TRBD2. V shed 3 bases and J 7 bases; nucleotides not matched to a gene: 8. From germline, CDR1 is SGHVS and CDR2 FNYEAQ. This CDR3 contains 15 residues. As DNA, the CDR3 is TGTGCCAGCAGCTTTCTTGACGCGGGGGTCGGGGAGCTGTTTTTT. Protein sequence: CASSFLDAGVGELFF.

The chain combines TRBV7-2 with TRBJ2-1; 13 bases align to TRBD2. Germline CDR1 and CDR2: SGHTA and FQGNSA. V lost 6 bases and J lost 3; bases outside the gene matches: 8. This CDR3 region has 17 residues. The CDR3 is CASRLAGGPLGYNEQFF. The CDR3 DNA is TGTGCCAGCAGACTAGCGGGAGGGCCTCTAGGCTACAATGAGCAGTTCTTC.

This clone was recorded only once. J is TRBJ2-7 and V is TRBV7-9; D may be TRBD1 or TRBD2 (6 bases each). V gave up 2 bases and J gave up 4 bases, with 12 bases separating them. This CDR3 is built from 14 residues. Germline-derived CDR1 and CDR2 are SEHNR and FQNEAQ (reference sequence). The CDR3: CASSLRGDGYEQYF. CDR3 sequence (DNA): TGTGCCAGCAGCTTAAGGGGGGACGGGTACGAGCAGTACTTC.

This chain connects TRBV10-3 to TRBJ1-1; a weak D match, TRBD1 (5 bases). Trimming cost V 5 bases and J 1 base, with 8 bases left between them. The CDR3 loop spans 13 amino acids. In germline, CDR1 is ENHRY, CDR2 SYGVKD. As DNA, the CDR3 is TGTGCCATCAGTAACGACAGGAACACTGAAGCTTTCTTT. This sequence encodes CAISNDRNTEAFF.

The gene calls are TRBV5-1 and TRBJ2-5; D gene ambiguous. Per germline, CDR1 SGHRS and CDR2 YFSETQ. The V gene lost 0 bases and the J gene lost 4 bases, with 13 bases spanning the gap. This CDR3 has 15 amino acids. In nucleotides, the CDR3 is TGCGCCAGCAGCTTGGTTGGCGGCAATTCAGAGACCCAGTACTTC. Protein product: CASSLVGGNSETQYF.

The chain has TRBV7-6 and TRBJ2-2; the match to TRBD2 covers 10 bases. With 1 base clipped from V and 1 base from J, the junction kept 0 bases outside the gene matches. The CDR3 loop spans 16 amino acids. The germline V gene encodes CDR1 SGHVS and CDR2 FNYEAQ. The chain's CDR3 is CASSLVAGGNTGELFF. In DNA form, the CDR3 reads TGTGCCAGCAGCTTAGTAGCGGGAGGGAACACCGGGGAGCTGTTTTTT.

The rearrangement joins TRBV29-1 to TRBJ1-6, with 9 bases lining up with TRBD1. There are 13 residues in the CDR3. The V gene's germline CDR1 is SQVTM and CDR2 ANQGSEA. J gave up 8 bases and V 7 bases, and 6 bases lay outside the gene matches. Here the CDR3 reads CSGKGQGDSPLHF. CDR3 in DNA: TGCAGCGGCAAGGGACAGGGAGATTCACCCCTCCACTTT. The variable domain in full, with the rest retrieved from reference TRBV29-1 and TRBJ1-6, is SAVISQKPSRDICQRGTSLTIQCQVDSQVTMMFWYRQQPGQSLTLIATANQGSEATYESGFVIDKFPISRPNLTFSTLTVSNMSPEDSSIYLCSGKGQGDSPLHFGNGTRLTVT.

This chain links TRBV13 with TRBJ2-6, with 10 bases that match TRBD1. Germline CDR1 PRHDT, CDR2 FYEKMQ (reference sequence). With 5 bases clipped from V and 1 base from J, the junction kept 5 bases outside the gene matches. The CDR3 consists of 17 residues. CDR3 amino acids: CASSPGTGVSGANVLTF. Here the CDR3 DNA reads TGTGCCAGCAGCCCCGGGACAGGGGTGTCTGGGGCCAACGTCCTGACTTTC.

V gene TRBV4-2 combines with J gene TRBJ1-1; possible D gene TRBD1, 6 bases. The CDR3 covers 16 residues. CDR1 is LGHNA and CDR2 is YNFKEQ in the germline V gene. V lost 1 base, J lost 8 bases, and 20 bases lay in between. CDR3 bases: TGTGCCAGCAGCCAAGCAAGGGGCCCGGGGGCGGGCGAAGCTTTCTTT. Translating it yields CASSQARGPGAGEAFF.

The chain joins TRBV11-2 to TRBJ2-1; D is tentatively TRBD1 or TRBD2 (6 bases each). Germline CDR1 reads SGHAT; CDR2 reads FQNNGV. The length of the CDR3 is 18 residues. V lost 7 bases to trimming and J lost 0 bases, with 22 bases between them. The CDR3: CASTTTPGAASSYNEQFF. The CDR3 nucleotides are TGTGCCAGCACCACGACCCCGGGGGCGGCCAGCTCCTACAATGAGCAGTTCTTC.

The chain is built from TRBV10-3 and TRBJ2-1, with TRBD2 matching over 7 bases. Trimming at V came to 8 bases and at J to 0 bases, leaving 31 bases not matched to a gene. Germline values: CDR1 ENHRY, CDR2 SYGVKD. The CDR3 has 23 amino acids. In DNA, the CDR3 is TGTGCCATCGGACCCCGGCCCGGGACTATTCTTGTGGACTCCGGAAGCTCCTACAATGAGCAGTTCTTC. It specifies CAIGPRPGTILVDSGSSYNEQFF.

CDR3 amino acids: CASSQVANSGNTIYF. CDR3 bases: TGTGCCAGCAGCCAAGTCGCCAACTCTGGAAACACCATATATTTT. The genes are TRBV14 and TRBJ1-3; D gene ambiguous. The V and J ends lost 1 base and 0 bases respectively, with 7 bases between them. Germline V gene lookup returns CDR1 SGHDN and CDR2 FVKESK. CDR3 size: 15 residues.

This clone was found once. The chain carries TRBV5-1 and TRBJ2-7; the D gene could be TRBD1 or TRBD2 (5 bases each). The CDR3 runs 14 residues. The ends were cut back, 6 bases at V and 2 bases at J, with 15 bases in the middle. Germline CDR1 and CDR2: SGHRS and YFSETQ. The CDR3 nucleotides are TGCGCCAGCACGGAACCGGGACGGGCCTACGAGCAGTACTTC. Translated: CASTEPGRAYEQYF.

The CDR3 loop is CASSLTDRGYGYTF. CDR3 DNA sequence: TGTGCCAGCAGCTTAACGGACAGGGGCTATGGCTACACCTTC. The V gene is TRBV7-9, the J gene TRBJ1-2; 9 positions agree with TRBD1. Trimming at V came to 2 bases and at J to 4 bases, leaving 2 bases not matched to a gene. The CDR3 is made up of 14 amino acids. The germline V gene encodes CDR1 SEHNR and CDR2 FQNEAQ (reference sequence).

This clone has only a few counts. The V call is TRBV6-5, the J call TRBJ1-5; D call uncertain. The CDR3 is made up of 13 amino acids. The ends were cut back, 2 bases at V and 7 bases at J, with 9 bases in the middle. Germline CDR1 is MNHEY and CDR2 is SVGAGI. CDR3 bases: TGTGCCAGCAGTTACAGCTGGAGGCAGCCCCAGCATTTT. This gives the protein CASSYSWRQPQHF.

The chain links TRBV28 to TRBJ2-3; TRBD1 matches at 7 bases. This CDR3 is 15 amino acids long. V trimming: 7 bases; J trimming: 3 bases; junction bases outside the gene matches: 10. The germline gives CDR1 MDHEN, CDR2 SYDVKM. The CDR3 sequence is CASTGTGDVTDTQYF. In DNA form, the CDR3 reads TGTGCCAGCACAGGAACAGGGGACGTAACAGATACGCAGTATTTT.

The gene calls are TRBV9 and TRBJ2-5; D may correspond to TRBD1 or TRBD2 (5 bases each). Germline V gene lookup returns CDR1 SGDLS and CDR2 YYNGEE. The CDR3 runs to 15 residues. The V gene lost 3 bases and the J gene lost 3 bases, with 15 bases spanning the gap. CDR3 bases: TGTGCCAGCAGCGCTCCAAGGCGAGGGGAAGAGACCCAGTACTTC. This sequence encodes CASSAPRRGEETQYF.

This rearrangement joins TRBV18 to TRBJ2-7; 9 nucleotides line up with TRBD2. CDR3 length: 16 residues. In germline, CDR1 is KGHSH, CDR2 LQKENI. V lost 0 bases and J lost 3; bases outside the gene matches: 6. The CDR3 loop reads CASSPPSSSGNYEQYF. The DNA of the CDR3 is TGTGCCAGCTCACCACCGAGCTCTAGCGGGAACTACGAGCAGTACTTC.

CDR3 region: CASSYARTGGGYGYTF. Written as DNA, the CDR3 is TGTGCCAGCAGTTACGCCCGAACAGGGGGCGGCTATGGCTACACCTTC. The chain employs TRBV6-5 and TRBJ1-2, with 9 bases that match TRBD1. Germline V CDR1 and CDR2: MNHEY, SVGAGI. The trim removed 2 bases at V and 4 bases at J, leaving 8 bases unmatched. The CDR3 spans 16 residues.

V and J are TRBV12-5 and TRBJ2-2; 12 bases agree with TRBD2. Germline CDR1 and CDR2: LGHNT and FRNRAP. CDR3 size: 17 residues. V lost 4 bases to trimming and J lost 5 bases; unmatched junction nucleotides: 8. The chain's CDR3 is CASGSPLAGGPTGELFF. CDR3 DNA: TGTGCTAGTGGTTCGCCACTAGCGGGGGGACCGACCGGGGAGCTGTTTTTT.

The chain employs TRBV18 and TRBJ1-1; 9 bases match TRBD1. V was pared by 2 bases and J by 6 bases, with 7 bases of the junction left unmatched. Germline lookup yields CDR1 KGHSH and CDR2 LQKENI. The CDR3 is made up of 15 amino acids. This CDR3 is CASSPGGTGPAEAFF. CDR3 nucleotide sequence: TGTGCCAGCTCACCAGGCGGGACAGGGCCCGCTGAAGCTTTCTTT.

A single count supports this clone. The V gene is TRBV7-3, the J gene TRBJ2-7; no clear D. CDR3 length: 15 amino acids. The germline CDR1 and CDR2 sequences are SGHTA and FQGTGA. Trimming left V 3 bases short and J 4 bases short, with 16 bases between. In DNA form, the CDR3 reads TGTGCCAGCAGCTTGTACCCGGGCCCTCTATACGAGCAGTACTTC. Protein sequence: CASSLYPGPLYEQYF.

The chain joins TRBV6-1 to TRBJ1-5; D gene ambiguous. The V gene lost 7 bases and the J gene lost 3 bases, with 10 bases spanning the gap. This CDR3 is 13 amino acids long. Germline V gene lookup returns CDR1 MNHNS and CDR2 SASEGT. CDR3: CASTVKNNQPQHF. In DNA, the CDR3 is TGTGCCAGCACTGTAAAGAACAATCAGCCCCAGCATTTT.